This T cell receptor (beta chain) was captured by sequencing in a study of cytomegalovirus exposure and HLA in healthy donors. Germline CDR1 and CDR2: SGHTA and FQGTGA. V gave up 5 bases and J gave up 4 bases; unmatched junction bases: 16. The CDR3 is 19 amino acids. Use of 60 Vbeta and 13 Jbeta primers characterized the PCR. Produced via immunoSEQ multiplex PCR; TCRdb's table is partial and in-frame only. The repertoire holds 150,000 to 160,000 clones, with 80% as singletons. The source is a woman between 35 and 50 years old in good health and CMV-seropositive. Sequencing was carried out using PBMCs. The V call is TRBV7-3, the J call TRBJ2-5; 13 bases align to TRBD2. CDR3 in DNA: TGTGCCAGCAGCCCGATACATTGGACTAGCGGGAGATCCCCAGAGACCCAGTACTTC. Protein product: CASSPIHWTSGRSPETQYF.